One sample yielded the 26 T cell receptor beta chains listed below, sequenced in a study of blood T cell repertoires in COVID-19. Here immunoSEQ multiplex PCR was the method, and the copy in TCRdb shows in-frame clones only, minus some. Among a few hundred thousand clones listed, 65% to 85% were seen once. The sequenced sample consisted of PBMCs or T cells enriched from blood (not recorded which). These TCRs come from a man aged 50 to 60 who had recovered from COVID-19.

The V and J genes are TRBV15 and TRBJ1-1, with 8 bases lining up with TRBD1. This CDR3 has 17 amino acids. Germline CDR1 and CDR2: LNHNV and YYDKDF (reference sequence). V lost 0 bases and J lost 3; bases outside the gene matches: 9. The CDR3 coding sequence is TGTGCCACCAGCAGAGATTTTCGTCAGGGGGCGCACACTGAAGCTTTCTTT. It codes for CATSRDFRQGAHTEAFF.

This chain uses TRBV11-3 with TRBJ2-7; 8 bases are shared with TRBD1. Germline CDR1 is SGHNT and CDR2 is YENEEA. CDR3 size: 15 residues. V dropped 0 bases and J dropped 3; count of bases not matched to a gene: 4. Written as DNA, the CDR3 is TGTGCCAGCAGCTTAGAAGGGACAGGTGGCTACGAGCAGTACTTC. Its translation: CASSLEGTGGYEQYF.

About this clone: This same CDR3 is encoded by further DNA sequences in the sample. The chain has TRBV11-2 and TRBJ1-1, with no clear D. V was pared by 3 bases and J by 4 bases, with 6 bases between. In germline, CDR1 is SGHAT, CDR2 FQNNGV. This CDR3 has 12 amino acids. In DNA, the CDR3 is TGTGCCAGCAGCTTGTCGGGCACTGAAGCTTTCTTT. This encodes CASSLSGTEAFF. Full variable domain (remainder filled in from reference TRBV11-2 and TRBJ1-1): EAGVAQSPRYKIIEKRQSVAFWCNPISGHATLYWYQQILGQGPKLLIQFQNNGVVDDSQLPKDRFSAERLKGVDSTLKIQPAKLEDSAVYLCASSLSGTEAFFGQGTRLTVV.

This chain joins TRBV2 and TRBJ1-2, with TRBD1 matching 7 bases. The CDR3 spans 14 residues. Germline V gene lookup returns CDR1 SNHLY and CDR2 FYNNEI. V was clipped by 4 bases and J by 5 bases; unmatched bases: 7. The CDR3 reads CASSGPGQIYGYTF. The CDR3 DNA follows: TGTGCCAGCAGTGGACCGGGACAGATATATGGCTACACCTTC.

The rearrangement links TRBV18 to TRBJ1-4; the D gene is possibly TRBD1 (6 bases). The V end lost 5 bases, the J end lost 7 bases, and 8 bases lay between the germline ends. The CDR3 spans 12 residues. The germline gives CDR1 KGHSH, CDR2 LQKENI. CDR3 loop: CASSSRGEKLFF. In DNA form, the CDR3 reads TGTGCCAGCTCAAGCAGGGGTGAAAAACTGTTTTTT.

This chain connects TRBV5-8 to TRBJ1-1, with a possible D match to TRBD1 (5 bases). Germline CDR1 SGHTS, CDR2 YDEGEE. The CDR3 is 13 amino acids. Trimming pared 0 bases from V and 5 bases from J, leaving 8 bases between. CDR3 bases: TGTGCCAGCAGCTTGGGGGCAGGGACTGAAGCTTTCTTT. It is translated as CASSLGAGTEAFF.

The V gene is TRBV11-2, the J gene TRBJ2-1; D may be TRBD1 (5 bases). Germline CDR1 and CDR2: SGHAT and FQNNGV. CDR3 length: 12 amino acids. Trimming shortened V by 1 base and J by 15 bases, and 13 bases separated the two germline ends. The CDR3 DNA is TGTGCCAGCAGCTTAGTAGGGGAATTGGGGTTCTTC. It is translated as CASSLVGELGFF.

The chain uses TRBV3-1 (or the pseudogene TRBV3-2) and TRBJ1-5; 8 bases fit TRBD1. V lost 6 bases to trimming and J lost 2 bases; unmatched junction nucleotides: 9. This CDR3 has 16 amino acids. Germline values: CDR1 LGHDT, CDR2 YNNKEL (reference sequence). CDR3 loop: CASSRGGTGGNQPQHF. The DNA for the CDR3 is TGTGCCAGCAGTAGAGGGGGGACAGGAGGCAATCAGCCCCAGCATTTT.

This sequence joins TRBV6-5 and TRBJ1-2; TRBD1 matches 7 bases. V was pared by 6 bases and J by 5 bases, with 9 bases of the junction left unmatched. Germline-derived CDR1 and CDR2 are MNHEY and SVGAGI. The CDR3 runs to 14 residues. CDR3 in DNA: TGTGCCAGCAGCCAGGGGGGCCTCGAGTATGGCTACACCTTC. This gives the protein CASSQGGLEYGYTF.

The rearrangement joins TRBV7-2 to TRBJ2-3, with 9 nucleotides matching TRBD2. Germline V gene data show CDR1 as SGHTA and CDR2 as FQGNSA. The ends lost 4 bases at V and 8 bases at J; junction bases unmatched: 16. The CDR3 has 17 residues. DNA for the CDR3: TGTGCCAGCAGCTATCTGACTAGCGGCCAGGTCCATGCTACGCAGTATTTT. It specifies CASSYLTSGQVHATQYF. The complete variable domain, with remaining parts taken from reference TRBV7-2 and TRBJ2-3, reads GAGVSQSPSNKVTEKGKDVELRCDPISGHTALYWYRQSLGQGLEFLIYFQGNSAPDKSGLPSDRFSAERTGGSVSTLTIQRTQQEDSAVYLCASSYLTSGQVHATQYFGPGTRLTVL.

The chain combines TRBV11-2 with TRBJ2-1; 7 bases are shared with TRBD2. This CDR3 comprises 16 residues. From germline, CDR1 is SGHAT and CDR2 FQNNGV. The V segment lost 3 bases and the J segment 4 bases; nucleotides outside the gene matches: 9. CDR3 DNA: TGTGCCAGCAGCTTGACCCTGGCGGGGGAGTACAATGAGCAGTTCTTC. The encoded protein is CASSLTLAGEYNEQFF.

This clone has only one observation. This sequence joins TRBV24-1 and TRBJ2-3, with D hard to call. V was shortened by 3 bases and J by 2 bases, with 11 bases between the two germline ends. CDR3 size: 15 residues. Looked up from germline, CDR1 is KGHDR and CDR2 is SFDVKD. The CDR3: CATSDRDSYTDTQYF. The DNA of the CDR3 is TGTGCCACCAGTGATCGAGACTCTTACACAGATACGCAGTATTTT.

This chain links TRBV5-1 with TRBJ1-2; TRBD1 matches at 7 bases. The trim removed 2 bases at V and 5 bases at J, leaving 0 bases unmatched. There are 12 residues in the CDR3. The germline V gene has CDR1 SGHRS and CDR2 YFSETQ. The CDR3 sequence is CASSLQGYGYTF. CDR3 nucleotides: TGCGCCAGCAGCTTACAGGGGTATGGCTACACCTTC.

V usage is TRBV6-2 or TRBV6-3 and J usage is TRBJ2-3; 10 bases match TRBD1. The V gene's germline CDR1 is MNHEY and CDR2 SVGEGT. The V segment lost 6 bases and the J segment 4 bases; nucleotides outside the gene matches: 10. This CDR3 spans 16 amino acids. The DNA of the CDR3 is TGTGCCAGCAGCCGCCGGGACAGGGGTGGGCCAGATACGCAGTATTTT. Encoded protein: CASSRRDRGGPDTQYF.

The V call is TRBV5-1, the J call TRBJ1-3; tentatively, D is TRBD1 (5 bases). From germline, CDR1 is SGHRS and CDR2 YFSETQ. This CDR3 is 16 amino acids long. V was clipped by 4 bases and J by 0 bases, with 14 bases between them. The CDR3 sequence: CASSPSLTASGNTIYF. CDR3 nucleotide sequence: TGCGCCAGCAGCCCCAGCTTGACAGCCTCTGGAAACACCATATATTTT.

The count of this clone is one. The CDR3, as DNA: TGTGCCAGCAGGCGGGGCAATGAGCAGTTCTTC. Protein: CASRRGNEQFF. V usage is TRBV2 and J usage is TRBJ2-1; TRBD2 is a possible D gene (6 bases). Between the trimmed V and J ends, which lost 6 bases and 6 bases, there was a span of 6 bases. The CDR3 sequence is 11 residues long. Germline CDR1 is SNHLY and CDR2 is FYNNEI.

This chain links TRBV5-5 with TRBJ2-2, with TRBD2 matching 10 bases. The V gene's germline CDR1 is SGHKS and CDR2 YYEKEE (reference sequence). Losses at the gene ends were 0 bases for V and 6 bases for J; bases not matched to a gene: 8. The CDR3 runs 17 residues. CDR3 bases: TGTGCCAGCAGCTTGGCTCCCAGCGGGGGGGCCGCCGGGGAGCTGTTTTTT. This sequence encodes CASSLAPSGGAAGELFF. Looking up the rest from reference TRBV5-5 and TRBJ2-2 gives the full variable domain: DAGVTQSPTHLIKTRGQQVTLRCSPISGHKSVSWYQQVLGQGPQFIFQYYEKEERGRGNFPDRFSARQFPNYSSELNVNALLLGDSALYLCASSLAPSGGAAGELFFGEGSRLTVL.

The chain combines TRBV3-1 (or the pseudogene TRBV3-2) with TRBJ2-1; 10 bases are shared with TRBD2. This CDR3 is built from 16 residues. Germline V gene sequence: CDR1 LGHDT, CDR2 YNNKEL (reference sequence). V was pared by 4 bases and J by 2 bases, with 5 bases of the junction left unmatched. DNA of the CDR3: TGTGCCAGCAGCCCAGCGGGGGGGCGGCCCTACAATGAGCAGTTCTTC. Protein: CASSPAGGRPYNEQFF.

The rearrangement uses TRBV25-1 and TRBJ1-2; D gene uncertain. Trimming shortened V by 4 bases and J by 6 bases, and 12 bases separated the two germline ends. CDR3 length: 13 amino acids. CDR1 is MGHDK, CDR2 SYGVNS, per germline. CDR3 DNA: TGTGCCAGCAGTGCAGGTCGGCAGGATGGCTACACCTTC. It is translated as CASSAGRQDGYTF.

This chain connects TRBV7-3 to TRBJ1-1, with a possible D match to TRBD1 (6 bases). V dropped 2 bases and J dropped 3 bases, with 10 bases sitting between them. CDR1 SGHTA and CDR2 FQGTGA come from the germline V gene. There are 14 residues in the CDR3. The CDR3 nucleotides are TGTGCCAGCAGCTTAGGACGGACAGACACTGAAGCTTTCTTT. Amino acid sequence: CASSLGRTDTEAFF.

The J gene is TRBJ1-1, the V gene TRBV6-4, with 8 bases identical to TRBD1. In germline, CDR1 is MRHNA, CDR2 SNTAGT. The trim removed 4 bases at V and 5 bases at J, leaving 9 bases unmatched. The CDR3 is 15 residues long. CDR3 bases: TGTGCCAGCAGTGCTCCGGACAGGGAAGGTACTGAAGCTTTCTTT. Encoded protein: CASSAPDREGTEAFF.

V and J are TRBV7-9 and TRBJ1-3, with a weak D call TRBD1 (6 bases). Germline V lookup: CDR1 SEHNR, CDR2 FQNEAQ (reference sequence). Trimming took 0 bases from V and 4 from J, leaving 7 bases between them. The CDR3 runs to 14 residues. The DNA for the CDR3 is TGTGCCAGCAGCTTAGCACAGGGAGGAAACACCATATATTTT. Translation: CASSLAQGGNTIYF. Combining the CDR3 with reference TRBV7-9 and TRBJ1-3 gives the whole variable domain DTGVSQNPRHKITKRGQNVTFRCDPISEHNRLYWYRQTLGQGPEFLTYFQNEAQLEKSRLLSDRFSAERPKGSFSTLEIQRTEQGDSAMYLCASSLAQGGNTIYFGEGSWLTVV.

This chain connects TRBV12-3 or TRBV12-4 to TRBJ1-2; no clear D gene. Trimming pared 10 bases from V and 7 bases from J, leaving 16 bases between. The CDR3 covers 12 residues. The CDR3 here is CANIEAVVGYTF. CDR3 bases: TGTGCCAACATTGAGGCCGTCGTTGGCTACACCTTC.

The V and J genes are TRBV5-8 and TRBJ2-1, with a possible D match to TRBD1 (5 bases). V lost 2 bases to trimming and J lost 0 bases, with 9 bases between them. This CDR3 region has 15 residues. Germline CDR1 is SGHTS and CDR2 is YDEGEE. CDR3 in DNA: TGTGCCAGCAGCTTAGACAGACTCTCCTACAATGAGCAGTTCTTC. This encodes CASSLDRLSYNEQFF.

The rearrangement links TRBV4-1 to TRBJ1-2, with D unclear. V dropped 6 bases and J dropped 6 bases, with 14 bases sitting between them. From germline, CDR1 is MGHRA and CDR2 YSYEKL. The CDR3 has 13 amino acids. Written as DNA, the CDR3 is TGCGCCAGCAGGAGCGCCCCGCTGGATGGCTACACCTTC. Translation: CASRSAPLDGYTF.

The chain carries TRBV11-2 and TRBJ2-2, with TRBD1 matching over 8 bases. This CDR3 has 14 residues. With V trimmed by 7 bases and J by 6 bases, 7 bases remained unmatched. Germline V gene data show CDR1 as SGHAT and CDR2 as FQNNGV. The CDR3 is CASNRQGRAGELFF. The CDR3 region has the DNA TGTGCCAGCAATCGACAGGGGCGGGCCGGGGAGCTGTTTTTT.